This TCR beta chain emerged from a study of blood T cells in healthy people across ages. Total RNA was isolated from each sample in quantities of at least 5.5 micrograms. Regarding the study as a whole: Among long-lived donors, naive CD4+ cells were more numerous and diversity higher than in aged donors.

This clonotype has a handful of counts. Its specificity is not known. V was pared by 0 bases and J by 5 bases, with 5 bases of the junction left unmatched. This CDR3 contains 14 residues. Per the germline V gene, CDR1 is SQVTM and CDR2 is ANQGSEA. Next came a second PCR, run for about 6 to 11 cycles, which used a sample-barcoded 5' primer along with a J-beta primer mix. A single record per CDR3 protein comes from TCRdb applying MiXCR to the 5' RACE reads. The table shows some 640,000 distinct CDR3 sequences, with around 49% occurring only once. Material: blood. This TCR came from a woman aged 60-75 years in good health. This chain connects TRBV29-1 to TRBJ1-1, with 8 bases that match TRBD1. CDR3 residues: CSVEDRTGRTEAFF. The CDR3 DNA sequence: TGCAGCGTTGAAGACCGGACAGGGCGTACTGAAGCTTTCTTT.